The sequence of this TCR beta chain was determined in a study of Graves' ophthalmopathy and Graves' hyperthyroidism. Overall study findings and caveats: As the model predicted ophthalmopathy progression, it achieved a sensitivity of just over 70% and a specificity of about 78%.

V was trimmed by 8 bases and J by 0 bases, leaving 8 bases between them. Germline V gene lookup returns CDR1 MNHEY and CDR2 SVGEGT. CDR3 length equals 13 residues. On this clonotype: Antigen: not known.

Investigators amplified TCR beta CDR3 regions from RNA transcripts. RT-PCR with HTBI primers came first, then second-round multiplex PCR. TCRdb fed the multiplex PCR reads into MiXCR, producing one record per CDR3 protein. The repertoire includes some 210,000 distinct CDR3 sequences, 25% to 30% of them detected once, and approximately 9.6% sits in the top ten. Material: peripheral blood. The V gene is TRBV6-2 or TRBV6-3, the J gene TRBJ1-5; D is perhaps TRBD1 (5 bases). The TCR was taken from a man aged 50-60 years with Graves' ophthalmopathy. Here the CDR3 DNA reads TGTGCCAGCTGCCAGGGTAGCAATCAGCCCCAGCATTTT. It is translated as CASCQGSNQPQHF.